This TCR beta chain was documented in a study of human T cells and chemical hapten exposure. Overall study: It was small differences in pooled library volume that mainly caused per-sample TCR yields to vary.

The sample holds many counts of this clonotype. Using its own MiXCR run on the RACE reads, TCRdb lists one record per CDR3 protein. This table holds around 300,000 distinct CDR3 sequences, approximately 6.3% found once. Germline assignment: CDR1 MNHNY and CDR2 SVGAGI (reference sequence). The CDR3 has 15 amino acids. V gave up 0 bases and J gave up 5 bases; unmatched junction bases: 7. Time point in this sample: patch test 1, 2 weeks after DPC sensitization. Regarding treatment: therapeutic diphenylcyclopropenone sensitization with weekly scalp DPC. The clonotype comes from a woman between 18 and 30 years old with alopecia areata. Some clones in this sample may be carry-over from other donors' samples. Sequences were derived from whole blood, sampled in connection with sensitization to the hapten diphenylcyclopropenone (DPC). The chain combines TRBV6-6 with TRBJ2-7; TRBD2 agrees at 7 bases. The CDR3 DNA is TGTGCCAGCAGTTACTCGCGGGGGAGCCTGCACGAGCAGTACTTC. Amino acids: CASSYSRGSLHEQYF.